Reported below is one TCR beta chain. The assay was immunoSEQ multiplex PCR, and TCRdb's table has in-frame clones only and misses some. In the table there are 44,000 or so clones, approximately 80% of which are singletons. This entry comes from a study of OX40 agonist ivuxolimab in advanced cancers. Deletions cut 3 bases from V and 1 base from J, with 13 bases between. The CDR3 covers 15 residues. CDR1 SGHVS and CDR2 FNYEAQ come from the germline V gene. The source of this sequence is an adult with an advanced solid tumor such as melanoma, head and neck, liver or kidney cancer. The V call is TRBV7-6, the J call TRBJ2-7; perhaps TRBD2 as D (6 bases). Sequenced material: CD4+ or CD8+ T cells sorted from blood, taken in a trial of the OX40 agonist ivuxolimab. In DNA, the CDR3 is TGTGCCAGCAGCTTTACGGGAGACTCTTCCTACGAGCAGTACTTC. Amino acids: CASSFTGDSSYEQYF.